The source of this T cell receptor beta chain is a study of graft-versus-host responses after intestinal transplantation. Clones were read by immunoSEQ multiplex PCR, and TCRdb kept only the in-frame ones, dropping some. The sample holds some 96,000 clones, 75% to 95% seen once. Note on this clone: Its target is not known.

Study results and caveats: High graft-versus-host to host-versus-graft clonal ratios were seen in allografts of patients with graft-donor T cell macrochimerism.

Germline V lookup: CDR1 SGHDN, CDR2 FVKESK. Trimming left V 3 bases short and J 7 bases short, with 15 bases between. The CDR3 is 15 residues long. The sequence was obtained from a human patient who received an intestinal transplant, so some T cells may come from the graft donor. Sample: PBMCs, taken about 440 days after intestinal transplant. This sequence joins TRBV14 and TRBJ1-4; D gene unclear. The CDR3 spells CASSHRAPRGEKLFF. CDR3 DNA: TGTGCCAGCAGCCATAGGGCCCCCCGGGGTGAAAAACTGTTTTTT.